One and the same sample provided the 28 T cell receptor beta chains below, sequenced in a study of T cell clonotyping in hematopoietic cell transplantation. Sequenced by immunoSEQ multiplex PCR; TCRdb stores in-frame clones only, minus some. The table shows some 30,000 clones, with less than 75% occurring only once. The time point was: recipient sample about 28 days before transplant, after cytoreduction. The material sequenced was peripheral blood mononuclear cells, taken before stem cell transplant. Receptor source: a man aged 50 to 60 with myelodysplastic syndrome. Some clones in this sample may be carry-over from other donors' samples.

This clone was counted a few times. The chain couples TRBV7-6 to TRBJ2-5; 9 bases are a match to TRBD2. The CDR3 is made up of 16 amino acids. The V gene's germline CDR1 is SGHVS and CDR2 FNYEAQ. V was clipped by 5 bases and J by 4 bases; unmatched bases: 11. CDR3 sequence: CASSAQPILAGETQYF. The CDR3 nucleotides are TGTGCCAGCAGCGCTCAACCGATACTAGCGGGAGAGACCCAGTACTTC.

The V and J genes are TRBV6-6 and TRBJ2-7; possible D gene TRBD2, 5 bases. Germline V gives CDR1 MNHNY, CDR2 SVGAGI (reference sequence). Deletions cut 6 bases from V and 3 bases from J, with 12 bases between. The CDR3 has 13 residues. The CDR3 DNA is TGTGCCAGCAGACCCCCTGGACTCTACGAGCAGTACTTC. As protein: CASRPPGLYEQYF.

V usage is TRBV29-1 and J usage is TRBJ2-7, with D perhaps given as TRBD1 or TRBD2 (5 bases each). The CDR3 spans 18 residues. From germline, CDR1 is SQVTM and CDR2 ANQGSEA. V was pared by 1 base and J by 1 base, with 23 bases between. CDR3 nucleotide sequence: TGCAGCGTTGAAGTCGCTCCCAAGGACGGGACGGTATCCTACGAGCAGTACTTC. Its protein product is CSVEVAPKDGTVSYEQYF.

This clone has only a few counts. J is TRBJ1-4 and V is TRBV7-8; 10 bases are a match to TRBD1. This CDR3 spans 16 amino acids. CDR1 SGHVS and CDR2 FQNEAQ come from the germline V gene. V lost 5 bases, J lost 7 bases, and 10 bases stayed unmatched. CDR3 in DNA: TGTGCCAGCAGCCCCCGGACAGGGGGTACGGTTGAAAAACTGTTTTTT. Amino acid sequence: CASSPRTGGTVEKLFF.

The J gene is TRBJ1-3, the V gene TRBV7-8; D remains unclear. Germline V gene sequence: CDR1 SGHVS, CDR2 FQNEAQ. This CDR3 region has 13 residues. V was shortened by 2 bases and J by 4 bases, with 6 bases between the two germline ends. The CDR3 here is CASSLMRGNTIYF. CDR3 coding DNA: TGTGCCAGCAGCTTAATGCGGGGAAACACCATATATTTT.

This sequence joins TRBV2 and TRBJ2-6, with 7 bases identical to TRBD1. The CDR3 sequence is 14 residues long. Germline CDR1 SNHLY, CDR2 FYNNEI. Germline trimming cut 8 bases from V and 3 bases from J; bases unmatched to any gene: 4. The CDR3 protein is CASWTGNGANVLTF. The CDR3 DNA reads TGTGCCAGCTGGACAGGCAATGGGGCCAACGTCCTGACTTTC.

The chain is built from TRBV2 and TRBJ1-2, with 7 positions matching TRBD1. Germline V CDR1 and CDR2: SNHLY, FYNNEI. V lost 5 bases, J lost 4 bases, and 10 bases stayed unmatched. The CDR3 is made up of 15 amino acids. The CDR3 DNA sequence: TGTGCCAGCAGTCGTACAGGGGACCGAGGCTATGGCTACACCTTC. Protein product: CASSRTGDRGYGYTF.

The J gene is TRBJ2-3, the V gene TRBV5-1; D is tentatively TRBD1 or TRBD2 (5 bases each). The V end lost 2 bases, the J end lost 4 bases, and 14 bases lay between the germline ends. CDR1 and CDR2 (germline): SGHRS, YFSETQ. The CDR3 runs to 15 residues. The CDR3 loop reads CASSFVTGPPDTQYF. CDR3 DNA: TGCGCCAGCAGCTTTGTCACGGGGCCCCCAGATACGCAGTATTTT.

V is TRBV7-6 and J is TRBJ1-6; TRBD1 aligns across 8 bases. Germline CDR1 reads SGHVS; CDR2 reads FNYEAQ. Trimming removed 5 bases from V and 6 bases from J; junction bases left unmatched: 6. The CDR3 extends over 15 amino acids. The CDR3 spells CASSKGQGGNSPLHF. The CDR3 DNA is TGTGCCAGCAGCAAAGGACAGGGTGGTAATTCACCCCTCCACTTT.

The chain is built from TRBV5-8 and TRBJ2-5, with D maybe TRBD2 (5 bases). Germline V CDR1 and CDR2: SGHTS, YDEGEE. With 1 base removed from V and 2 bases from J, the gap between germline ends came to 18 bases. CDR3 length: 17 amino acids. The CDR3 sequence is CASSLYPRGRGQETQYF. Here the CDR3 DNA reads TGTGCCAGCAGCTTGTATCCCCGGGGTCGTGGGCAAGAGACCCAGTACTTC. Full variable domain (remainder filled in from reference TRBV5-8 and TRBJ2-5): EAGVTQSPTHLIKTRGQQATLRCSPISGHTSVYWYQQALGLGLQFLLWYDEGEERNRGNFPPRFSGRQFPNYSSELNVNALELEDSALYLCASSLYPRGRGQETQYFGPGTRLLVL.

This chain connects TRBV7-6 to TRBJ2-7, with 11 bases identical to TRBD1. Germline values: CDR1 SGHVS, CDR2 FNYEAQ. Trimming removed 6 bases from V and 5 bases from J; junction bases left unmatched: 12. This CDR3 has 16 residues. The chain's CDR3 is CASSWTGGQGLHEQYF. CDR3 in DNA: TGTGCCAGCAGTTGGACAGGGGGCCAAGGGCTTCACGAGCAGTACTTC.

This chain connects TRBV7-2 to TRBJ1-1; D unclear. V shed 5 bases and J shed 1 base, with 14 bases lying between them. CDR1 SGHTA and CDR2 FQGNSA come from the germline V gene. CDR3 length: 15 amino acids. The CDR3 DNA reads as TGTGCCAGCAGCCCTCGGACTGGGAGGAACACTGAAGCTTTCTTT. Its translation is CASSPRTGRNTEAFF.

The rearrangement uses TRBV5-1 and TRBJ2-7; 11 nucleotides align to TRBD1. This CDR3 region has 13 residues. The J segment lost 6 bases and the V segment lost 3 bases, leaving 2 bases of the junction unmatched. Germline CDR1 and CDR2: SGHRS and YFSETQ. CDR3 coding DNA: TGCGCCAGCAGCTGGGGACAGGGGGGCGAGCAGTACTTC. Protein product: CASSWGQGGEQYF.

This rearrangement joins TRBV25-1 to TRBJ1-1, with D possibly matching TRBD1 (6 bases). This CDR3 contains 14 residues. Germline CDR1 reads MGHDK; CDR2 reads SYGVNS. Trimming took 6 bases from V and 5 from J, leaving 16 bases between them. In DNA, the CDR3 is TGTGCCAGCAGGGGGCGGGGGGCTGGTACTGAAGCTTTCTTT. Translating gives CASRGRGAGTEAFF.

The chain links TRBV5-1 to TRBJ2-1, with 11 bases aligning to TRBD2. With 3 bases clipped from V and 10 bases from J, the junction kept 9 bases outside the gene matches. Germline CDR1 reads SGHRS; CDR2 reads YFSETQ. There are 15 residues in the CDR3. CDR3 nucleotides: TGCGCCAGCAGCTCCTCCGGGACTAGCGGACCCGAGCAGTTCTTC. Protein sequence: CASSSSGTSGPEQFF.

This clone has only a few counts. The chain employs TRBV30 and TRBJ1-6, with TRBD1 matching 8 bases. V trimming: 8 bases; J trimming: 14 bases; junction bases outside the gene matches: 11. The CDR3 runs to 12 residues. Looked up from germline, CDR1 is GTSNPN and CDR2 is SVGIG (reference sequence). The CDR3 protein is CARTGTQRALHF. CDR3 DNA sequence: TGTGCCCGGACAGGGACACAAAGGGCCCTCCACTTT.

This clone was recorded only once. The chain carries TRBV6-5 and TRBJ2-1, with D tentatively TRBD2 (7 bases). CDR3 length: 15 residues. From germline, CDR1 is MNHEY and CDR2 SVGAGI. Between the trimmed V and J ends, which lost 5 bases and 6 bases, there was a span of 17 bases. The CDR3 loop reads CASSRAGASGNEQFF. The DNA for the CDR3 is TGTGCCAGCAGTAGGGCGGGGGCCTCAGGCAATGAGCAGTTCTTC.

This clone rates as medium-sized. For the CDR3, the DNA is TGCAGCGTCCTGGGACAGCAGGGCACTGAAGCTTTCTTT. This gives the protein CSVLGQQGTEAFF. The chain combines TRBV29-1 with TRBJ1-1; 7 bases align to TRBD1. The CDR3 sequence is 13 residues long. Germline-derived CDR1 and CDR2 are SQVTM and ANQGSEA. J lost 4 bases, V lost 6 bases, and 8 bases had no gene match.

V gene TRBV1 combines with J gene TRBJ2-1. TRBV1 represents a pseudogene. This CDR3 contains 12 residues. As DNA, the CDR3 is TGCACCAGCAGCCCCCAATGGAATGAGCAGTTCTTC. This sequence encodes CTSSPQWNEQFF.

This clone was detected only a few times. The chain employs TRBV27 and TRBJ2-5; D remains unclear. Trimming removed 2 bases at V and 2 bases at J, with 3 bases between. The germline CDR1 and CDR2 sequences are MNHEY and SMNVEV (reference sequence). CDR3 length: 12 residues. This CDR3 reads CASSLDQETQYF. CDR3 nucleotides: TGTGCCAGCAGTTTAGATCAAGAGACCCAGTACTTC.

This sequence joins TRBV11-2 and TRBJ2-2; D perhaps matches TRBD2 (6 bases). This CDR3 contains 18 residues. Trimming took off 5 bases at V and 0 bases at J, with 19 bases between the two ends. The V gene's germline CDR1 is SGHAT and CDR2 FQNNGV. Written as DNA, the CDR3 is TGTGCCAGCAGCCTACGGGGTCGGGGGTTCGCGAACACCGGGGAGCTGTTTTTT. Translated, it gives CASSLRGRGFANTGELFF. The full variable domain, rest sourced from reference TRBV11-2 and TRBJ2-2, is EAGVAQSPRYKIIEKRQSVAFWCNPISGHATLYWYQQILGQGPKLLIQFQNNGVVDDSQLPKDRFSAERLKGVDSTLKIQPAKLEDSAVYLCASSLRGRGFANTGELFFGEGSRLTVL.

This clone turned up a few times. V usage is TRBV30 and J usage is TRBJ2-7; D unresolved. The CDR3 has 12 amino acids. Germline CDR1 and CDR2: GTSNPN and SVGIG (reference sequence). Trimming pared 4 bases from V and 6 bases from J, leaving 13 bases between. The CDR3 loop reads CAWTSSVGEQYF. CDR3 DNA sequence: TGTGCCTGGACCTCCAGCGTAGGCGAGCAGTACTTC.

The chain recombines TRBV29-1 with TRBJ2-7; D is undetermined. Deletions cut 5 bases from V and 0 bases from J, with 5 bases between. The germline gives CDR1 SQVTM, CDR2 ANQGSEA. The CDR3 loop spans 11 amino acids. CDR3 sequence (DNA): TGCAGCGTTTATGACTCCTACGAGCAGTACTTC. Translation: CSVYDSYEQYF.

The chain couples TRBV19 to TRBJ2-3, with D unresolved. Germline CDR1 LNHDA, CDR2 SQIVND (reference sequence). The CDR3 extends over 13 amino acids. The ends were cut back, 3 bases at V and 3 bases at J, with 7 bases in the middle. Here the CDR3 reads CASSMAVTDTQYF. The CDR3, as DNA: TGTGCCAGTAGTATGGCAGTAACAGATACGCAGTATTTT.

This clone was counted between two and nine times. The chain couples TRBV7-2 to TRBJ1-1; unclear D gene. This CDR3 region has 14 residues. With 3 bases removed from V and 1 base from J, the gap between germline ends came to 9 bases. CDR1 is SGHTA, CDR2 FQGNSA, per germline. The CDR3 sequence is CASSLRQRNTEAFF. The CDR3 DNA is TGTGCCAGCAGCTTGCGTCAGAGGAACACTGAAGCTTTCTTT. Complete variable domain (other parts from reference TRBV7-2 and TRBJ1-1): GAGVSQSPSNKVTEKGKDVELRCDPISGHTALYWYRQSLGQGLEFLIYFQGNSAPDKSGLPSDRFSAERTGGSVSTLTIQRTQQEDSAVYLCASSLRQRNTEAFFGQGTRLTVV.

V and J are TRBV30 and TRBJ1-2, with 9 bases that match TRBD1. The CDR3 runs to 14 residues. Looked up from germline, CDR1 is GTSNPN and CDR2 is SVGIG (reference sequence). Unmatched junction bases numbered 8, after V lost 1 base and J lost 8 bases. The CDR3 region has the DNA TGTGCCTGGAGTGCTTTAACAGGGGGCGGCGGCTACACCTTC. Its translation is CAWSALTGGGGYTF.

There are a few counts of this clone. The chain uses TRBV5-1 and TRBJ1-5; D unclear. CDR1 SGHRS and CDR2 YFSETQ come from the germline V gene. V was cut by 2 bases and J by 6 bases, with 12 bases left in between. CDR3 size: 14 residues. The CDR3 region is CASSFDPQPQPQHF. The CDR3 nucleotides read TGCGCCAGCAGCTTTGATCCTCAACCTCAGCCCCAGCATTTT.

The V call is TRBV30, the J call TRBJ2-6; 7 nucleotides match TRBD1. Germline V gives CDR1 GTSNPN, CDR2 SVGIG (reference sequence). With V trimmed by 3 bases and J by 3 bases, 5 bases remained unmatched. The CDR3 has 15 residues. For the CDR3, the DNA is TGTGCCTGGAGCAAGGGGGCGGGTGGGGCCAACGTCCTGACTTTC. Its protein is CAWSKGAGGANVLTF. The full variable domain, with the rest looked up from reference TRBV30 and TRBJ2-6, is SQTIHQWPATLVQPVGSPLSLECTVEGTSNPNLYWYRQAAGRGLQLLFYSVGIGQISSEVPQNLSASRPQDRQFILSSKKLLLSDSGFYLCAWSKGAGGANVLTFGAGSRLTVL.